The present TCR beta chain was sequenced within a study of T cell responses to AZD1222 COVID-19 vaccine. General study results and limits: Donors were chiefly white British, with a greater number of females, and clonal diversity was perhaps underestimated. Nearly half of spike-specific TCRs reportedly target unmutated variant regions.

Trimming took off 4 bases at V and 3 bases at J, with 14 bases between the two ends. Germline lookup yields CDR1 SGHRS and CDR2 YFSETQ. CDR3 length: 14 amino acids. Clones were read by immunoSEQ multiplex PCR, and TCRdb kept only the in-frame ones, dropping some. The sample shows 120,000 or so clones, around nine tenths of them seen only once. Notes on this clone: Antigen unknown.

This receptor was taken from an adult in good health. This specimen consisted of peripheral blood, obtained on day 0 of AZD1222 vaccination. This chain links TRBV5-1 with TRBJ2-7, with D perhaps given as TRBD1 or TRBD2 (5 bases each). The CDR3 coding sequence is TGCGCCAGCAGCCCACGGGACCGAAACTACGAGCAGTACTTC. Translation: CASSPRDRNYEQYF.